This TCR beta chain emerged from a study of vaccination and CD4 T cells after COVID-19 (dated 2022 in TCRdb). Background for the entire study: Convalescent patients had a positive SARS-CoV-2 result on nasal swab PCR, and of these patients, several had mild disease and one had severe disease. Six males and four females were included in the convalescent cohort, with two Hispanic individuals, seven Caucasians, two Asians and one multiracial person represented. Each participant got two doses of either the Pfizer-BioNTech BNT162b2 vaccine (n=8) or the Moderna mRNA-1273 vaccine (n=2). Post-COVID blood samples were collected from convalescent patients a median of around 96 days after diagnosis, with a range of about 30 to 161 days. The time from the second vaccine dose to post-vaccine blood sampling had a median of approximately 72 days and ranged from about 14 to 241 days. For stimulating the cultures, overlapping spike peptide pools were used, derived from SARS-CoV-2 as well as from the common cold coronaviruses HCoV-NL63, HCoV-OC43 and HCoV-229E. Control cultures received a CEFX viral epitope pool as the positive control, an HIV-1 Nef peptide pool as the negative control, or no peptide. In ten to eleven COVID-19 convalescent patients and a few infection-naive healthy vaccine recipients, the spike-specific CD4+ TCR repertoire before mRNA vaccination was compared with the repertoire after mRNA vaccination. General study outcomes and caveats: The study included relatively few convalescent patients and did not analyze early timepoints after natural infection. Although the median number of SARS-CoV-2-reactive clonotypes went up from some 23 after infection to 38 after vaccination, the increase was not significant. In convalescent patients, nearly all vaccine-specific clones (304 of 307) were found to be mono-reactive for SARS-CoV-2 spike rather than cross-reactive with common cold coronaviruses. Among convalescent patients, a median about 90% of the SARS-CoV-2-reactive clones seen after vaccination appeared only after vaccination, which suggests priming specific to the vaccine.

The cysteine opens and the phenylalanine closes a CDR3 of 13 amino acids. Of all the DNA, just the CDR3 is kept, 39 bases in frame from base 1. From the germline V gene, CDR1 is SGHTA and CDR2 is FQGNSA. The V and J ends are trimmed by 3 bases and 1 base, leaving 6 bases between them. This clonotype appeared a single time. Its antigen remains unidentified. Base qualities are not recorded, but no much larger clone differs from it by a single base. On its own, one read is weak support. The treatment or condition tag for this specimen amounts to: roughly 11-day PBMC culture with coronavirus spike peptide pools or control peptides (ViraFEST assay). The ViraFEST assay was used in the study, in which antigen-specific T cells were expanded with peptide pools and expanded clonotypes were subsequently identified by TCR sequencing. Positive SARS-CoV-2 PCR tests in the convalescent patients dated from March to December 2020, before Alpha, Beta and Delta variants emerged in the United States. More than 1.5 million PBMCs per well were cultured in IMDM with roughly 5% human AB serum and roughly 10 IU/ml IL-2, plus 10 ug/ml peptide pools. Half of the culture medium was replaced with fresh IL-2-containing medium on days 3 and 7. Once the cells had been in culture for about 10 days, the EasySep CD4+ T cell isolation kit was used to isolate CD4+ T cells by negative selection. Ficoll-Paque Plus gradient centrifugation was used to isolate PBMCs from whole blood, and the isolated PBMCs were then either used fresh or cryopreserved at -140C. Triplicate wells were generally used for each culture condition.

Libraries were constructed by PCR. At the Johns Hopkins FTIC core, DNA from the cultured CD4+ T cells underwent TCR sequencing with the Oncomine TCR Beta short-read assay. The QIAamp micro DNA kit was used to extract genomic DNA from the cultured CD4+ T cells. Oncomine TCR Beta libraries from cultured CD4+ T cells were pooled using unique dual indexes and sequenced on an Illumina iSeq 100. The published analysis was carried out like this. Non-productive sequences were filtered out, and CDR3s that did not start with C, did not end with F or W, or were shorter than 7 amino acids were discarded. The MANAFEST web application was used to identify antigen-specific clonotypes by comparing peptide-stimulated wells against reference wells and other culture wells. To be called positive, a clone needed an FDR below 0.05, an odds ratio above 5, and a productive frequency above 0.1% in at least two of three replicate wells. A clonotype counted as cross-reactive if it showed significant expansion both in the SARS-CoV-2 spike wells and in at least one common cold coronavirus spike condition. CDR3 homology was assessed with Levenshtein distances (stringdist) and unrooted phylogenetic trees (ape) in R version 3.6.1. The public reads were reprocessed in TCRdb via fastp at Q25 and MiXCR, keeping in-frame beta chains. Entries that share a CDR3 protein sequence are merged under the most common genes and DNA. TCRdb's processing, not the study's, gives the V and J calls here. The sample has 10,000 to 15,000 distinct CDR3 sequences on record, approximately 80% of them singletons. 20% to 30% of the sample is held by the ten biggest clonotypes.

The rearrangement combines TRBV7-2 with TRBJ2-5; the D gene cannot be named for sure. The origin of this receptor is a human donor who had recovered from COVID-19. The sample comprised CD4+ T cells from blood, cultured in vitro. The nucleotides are TGTGCCAGCAGCTTCCGAGGCCAAGAGACCCAGTACTTC. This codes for CASSFRGQETQYF. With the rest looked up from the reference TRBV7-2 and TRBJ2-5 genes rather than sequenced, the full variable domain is GAGVSQSPSNKVTEKGKDVELRCDPISGHTALYWYRQSLGQGLEFLIYFQGNSAPDKSGLPSDRFSAERTGGSVSTLTIQRTQQEDSAVYLCASSFRGQETQYFGPGTRLLVL.